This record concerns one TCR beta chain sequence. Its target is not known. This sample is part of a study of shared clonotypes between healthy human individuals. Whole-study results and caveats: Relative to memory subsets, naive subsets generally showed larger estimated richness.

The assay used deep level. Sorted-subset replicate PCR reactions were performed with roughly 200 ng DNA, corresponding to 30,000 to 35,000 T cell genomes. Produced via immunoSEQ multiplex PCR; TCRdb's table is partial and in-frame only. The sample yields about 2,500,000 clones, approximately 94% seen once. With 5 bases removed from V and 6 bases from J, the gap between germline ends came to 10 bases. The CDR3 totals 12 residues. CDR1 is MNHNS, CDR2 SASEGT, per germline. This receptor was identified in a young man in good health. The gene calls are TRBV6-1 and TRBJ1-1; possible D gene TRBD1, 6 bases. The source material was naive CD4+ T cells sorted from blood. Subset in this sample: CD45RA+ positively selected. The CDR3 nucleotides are TGTGCCAGCAGTAGGGGGGTGGCTGAAGCTTTCTTT. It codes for CASSRGVAEAFF.